The 28 T cell receptor beta chains listed next were all sequenced from one sample in a study of blood T cell repertoires in COVID-19 (dated by TCRdb to about 2020). Libraries were constructed by the immunoSEQ multiplex PCR assay. Imported from immuneACCESS, the table was reduced by TCRdb to in-frame sequences with V and J called. These copies leave out some clones; in studies compared against another copy, an unresolved V gene accounts for under half, and the cause of the remainder is not known. The sample profile shows under 450,000 clones; about 87% of them were found once. Under 1.5% of the sample rests with the top ten. The sample was PBMCs or T cells enriched from blood (not recorded which). These receptors were obtained from a young man who had recovered from COVID-19.

DNA for the CDR3: TGTGCCTGGAACAGGAACACTGAAGCTTTCTTT. It specifies CAWNRNTEAFF. The rearrangement links TRBV30 to TRBJ1-1; no firm D call. V was trimmed by 4 bases and J by 1 base, leaving 4 bases between them. Germline CDR1 is GTSNPN and CDR2 is SVGIG (reference sequence). The CDR3 has 11 amino acids.

The table lists this clone with a count of one. The chain couples TRBV11-2 to TRBJ1-4, with D possibly being TRBD1 (6 bases). The CDR3 is 17 residues long. Germline CDR1 reads SGHAT; CDR2 reads FQNNGV. V shed 0 bases and J shed 8 bases, with 19 bases lying between them. This chain's CDR3 is CASSLERFLDSGEKLFF. For the CDR3, the DNA is TGTGCCAGCAGCTTAGAACGGTTTTTGGACAGTGGGGAAAAACTGTTTTTT.

The rearrangement links TRBV19 to TRBJ1-1, with TRBD1 matching over 9 bases. Germline trimming cut 1 base from V and 6 bases from J; bases unmatched to any gene: 3. Looked up from germline, CDR1 is LNHDA and CDR2 is SQIVND (reference sequence). This CDR3 is 14 amino acids long. The CDR3 DNA sequence: TGTGCCAGTAGTATAGCTGGGACAGGGCCTGAAGCTTTCTTT. Its protein product is CASSIAGTGPEAFF.

V usage is TRBV19 and J usage is TRBJ1-2, with TRBD1 identical over 10 bases. There are 14 residues in the CDR3. Germline trimming cut 6 bases from V and 8 bases from J; bases unmatched to any gene: 9. Looked up from germline, CDR1 is LNHDA and CDR2 is SQIVND (reference sequence). The chain's CDR3 is CASRWDRGSTGYTF. The DNA for the CDR3 is TGTGCCAGTAGGTGGGACAGGGGATCAACAGGCTACACCTTC.

The gene calls are TRBV15 and TRBJ2-5; the D gene is possibly TRBD1 (5 bases). The CDR3 sequence is 17 residues long. Trimming took off 1 base at V and 3 bases at J, with 18 bases between the two ends. Germline CDR1 LNHNV, CDR2 YYDKDF (reference sequence). CDR3 residues: CATSRGASRAGEETQYF. The CDR3 nucleotides read TGTGCCACCAGCAGAGGTGCGTCCAGGGCAGGAGAAGAGACCCAGTACTTC.

The chain links TRBV9 to TRBJ1-2, with TRBD1 as a possible D gene (5 bases). This CDR3 spans 16 amino acids. CDR1 and CDR2 (germline): SGDLS, YYNGEE. V lost 2 bases to trimming and J lost 1 base, with 15 bases between them. Here the CDR3 reads CASSVQGSGNNYGYTF. In DNA, the CDR3 is TGTGCCAGCAGCGTTCAGGGATCTGGGAATAACTATGGCTACACCTTC.

The CDR3 DNA reads as TGTGCCAGTAGTATATCAGGAAACTATGGCTACACCTTC. Amino acids: CASSISGNYGYTF. The chain combines TRBV19 with TRBJ1-2, with D uncertain. In germline, CDR1 is LNHDA, CDR2 SQIVND (reference sequence). CDR3 length: 13 residues. V lost 2 bases, J lost 2 bases, and 6 bases lay in between.

V gene TRBV2 combines with J gene TRBJ1-4; 8 positions match TRBD1. Unmatched junction bases numbered 11, after V lost 11 bases and J lost 6 bases. Germline assignment: CDR1 SNHLY and CDR2 FYNNEI. This CDR3 contains 14 residues. The CDR3 protein is CARERTGSDEKLFF. The CDR3 nucleotides are TGTGCCCGGGAGAGGACAGGGTCGGATGAAAAACTGTTTTTT.

The chain joins TRBV19 to TRBJ1-2; no firm D call. The V end was cut by 0 bases, the J end by 6 bases, with 23 bases between. Germline values: CDR1 LNHDA, CDR2 SQIVND (reference sequence). CDR3 length: 18 amino acids. CDR3 bases: TGTGCCAGTAGTATAGATCGTCGGGGTTATTTGCGGTACGATGGCTACACCTTC. It specifies CASSIDRRGYLRYDGYTF.

The V and J genes are TRBV24-1 and TRBJ2-7; D gene ambiguous. The germline CDR1 and CDR2 sequences are KGHDR and SFDVKD. The CDR3 sequence is 9 residues long. The ends were cut back, 9 bases at V and 3 bases at J, with 2 bases in the middle. In DNA, the CDR3 is TGTGCCACCCTCTACGAGCAGTACTTC. Protein sequence: CATLYEQYF.

This chain connects TRBV29-1 to TRBJ2-7; possibly TRBD1 for D (6 bases). The V gene lost 7 bases and the J gene lost 3 bases, with 13 bases spanning the gap. Germline V gene sequence: CDR1 SQVTM, CDR2 ANQGSEA. CDR3 size: 12 residues. As DNA, the CDR3 is TGCAGCGCTGAGACAGGCTACTACGAGCAGTACTTC. It yields the protein CSAETGYYEQYF.

The rearrangement uses TRBV19 and TRBJ1-1, with TRBD1 matching over 11 bases. Germline-derived CDR1 and CDR2 are LNHDA and SQIVND (reference sequence). The CDR3 totals 15 residues. Trimming at V came to 7 bases and at J to 0 bases, leaving 4 bases not matched to a gene. The CDR3 loop reads CASKGQGVMNTEAFF. CDR3 bases: TGTGCCAGTAAGGGACAGGGGGTCATGAACACTGAAGCTTTCTTT.

The V call is TRBV7-2, the J call TRBJ2-7, with D perhaps TRBD2 (6 bases). The CDR3 covers 13 residues. Trimming left V 5 bases short and J 2 bases short, with 10 bases between. CDR1 and CDR2 from the germline V gene are SGHTA and FQGNSA. Written as DNA, the CDR3 is TGTGCCAGCAGCCCCGGAGGGGCCTACGAGCAGTACTTC. Amino acid sequence: CASSPGGAYEQYF.

This rearrangement joins TRBV10-3 to TRBJ1-5; no definite D call. CDR3 length: 17 amino acids. The germline gives CDR1 ENHRY, CDR2 SYGVKD. Trimming stripped 0 bases from V and 2 bases from J, with 14 bases between. CDR3 sequence: CAISESDLKSGNQPQHF. The CDR3 DNA reads as TGTGCCATCAGTGAGTCAGATCTAAAGTCTGGCAATCAGCCCCAGCATTTT.

This sequence joins TRBV13 and TRBJ2-5, with a weak D call TRBD1 (5 bases). Trimming shortened V by 4 bases and J by 5 bases, and 11 bases separated the two germline ends. Germline V CDR1 and CDR2: PRHDT, FYEKMQ (reference sequence). The CDR3 has 13 amino acids. The CDR3 DNA reads TGTGCCAGCAGCTCAGCGACAGTGGAGACCCAGTACTTC. Encoded protein: CASSSATVETQYF.

This clone showed up just once. The V call is TRBV19, the J call TRBJ2-5; D gene unclear. Germline loops: CDR1 LNHDA, CDR2 SQIVND (reference sequence). V lost 9 bases to trimming and J lost 5 bases, with 10 bases between them. CDR3 length: 11 residues. The CDR3 region is CASPLGETQYF. The CDR3 DNA is TGTGCCAGCCCCCTCGGGGAGACCCAGTACTTC.

The chain recombines TRBV25-1 with TRBJ1-1; possible D gene TRBD1, 6 bases. Per the germline V gene, CDR1 is MGHDK and CDR2 is SYGVNS. CDR3 length equals 13 residues. V shed 6 bases and J shed 3 bases, with 11 bases lying between them. CDR3 loop: CASSLKGDTEAFF. In DNA, the CDR3 is TGTGCCAGCAGCCTCAAGGGGGACACTGAAGCTTTCTTT.

In its sample, this clone was seen once. DNA for the CDR3: TGTGCCAGTAGTATATTGGGGGGGGCTGAAGCTTTCTTT. Its translation is CASSILGGAEAFF. V and J are TRBV19 and TRBJ1-1; the D gene is possibly TRBD1 (5 bases). The germline V gene encodes CDR1 LNHDA and CDR2 SQIVND (reference sequence). There are 13 residues in the CDR3. The V and J ends lost 2 bases and 6 bases respectively, with 10 bases between them.

This chain links TRBV4-1 with TRBJ1-1; 7 nucleotides agree with TRBD1. CDR1 is MGHRA and CDR2 is YSYEKL in the germline V gene. There are 12 residues in the CDR3. Germline trimming cut 4 bases from V and 6 bases from J; bases unmatched to any gene: 2. This CDR3 reads CASSPTGSEAFF. CDR3 DNA sequence: TGCGCCAGCAGCCCGACAGGGTCTGAAGCTTTCTTT.

The chain carries TRBV6-1 and TRBJ2-5, with TRBD2 identical over 7 bases. Trimming removed 2 bases from V and 1 base from J; junction bases left unmatched: 7. Germline loops: CDR1 MNHNS, CDR2 SASEGT. CDR3 length equals 16 residues. The DNA for the CDR3 is TGTGCCAGCAGTGAATACAAGACTAGCCGCCAAGAGACCCAGTACTTC. Protein product: CASSEYKTSRQETQYF.

The rearrangement joins TRBV2 to TRBJ2-1; weak D call: TRBD2 (5 bases). CDR3 size: 13 residues. The V and J ends lost 4 bases and 7 bases respectively, with 11 bases between them. CDR1 SNHLY and CDR2 FYNNEI come from the germline V gene. CDR3 nucleotides: TGTGCCAGCAGTGTCACTAGAGCGAATGAGCAGTTCTTC. This sequence encodes CASSVTRANEQFF. The full variable domain, its missing parts supplied by reference TRBV2 and TRBJ2-1, is EPEVTQTPSHQVTQMGQEVILRCVPISNHLYFYWYRQILGQKVEFLVSFYNNEISEKSEIFDDQFSVERPDGSNFTLKIRSTKLEDSAMYFCASSVTRANEQFFGPGTRLTVL.

This clone was seen only a few times. Other DNA sequences from this sample encode an identical CDR3 as well. The chain carries TRBV6-5 and TRBJ1-5, with a weak D call TRBD1 (6 bases). CDR1 is MNHEY and CDR2 is SVGAGI in the germline V gene. V dropped 2 bases and J dropped 4 bases, with 6 bases sitting between them. The CDR3 contains 13 residues. Written as DNA, the CDR3 is TGTGCCAGCAGTTACAGGGGGAATCAGCCCCAGCATTTT. This codes for CASSYRGNQPQHF.

This rearrangement joins TRBV9 to TRBJ2-3, with 13 bases lining up with TRBD2. Trimming removed 0 bases from V and 6 bases from J; junction bases left unmatched: 10. Germline V gives CDR1 SGDLS, CDR2 YYNGEE. This CDR3 comprises 18 residues. The CDR3 DNA reads TGTGCCAGCAGCGTAGGGCGGACTAGCGGGGGCCCTCGGGATACGCAGTATTTT. Its translation is CASSVGRTSGGPRDTQYF.

The CDR3 DNA sequence: TGTGCCACCTCTGACAGGGCAAGCTATCAGCCCCAGCATTTT. Protein product: CATSDRASYQPQHF. V is TRBV15 and J is TRBJ1-5, with 7 bases identical to TRBD1. This CDR3 spans 14 amino acids. V dropped 8 bases and J dropped 5; count of bases not matched to a gene: 9. CDR1 and CDR2 from the germline V gene are LNHNV and YYDKDF (reference sequence). The full variable domain, completed using reference TRBV15 and TRBJ1-5, is DAMVIQNPRYQVTQFGKPVTLSCSQTLNHNVMYWYQQKSSQAPKLLFHYYDKDFNNEADTPDNFQSRRPNTSFCFLDIRSPGLGDTAMYLCATSDRASYQPQHFGDGTRLSIL.

The table lists this clone with a few counts. The gene calls are TRBV7-9 and TRBJ1-1; possible D gene TRBD1, 6 bases. This CDR3 spans 14 amino acids. The germline V and J ends were trimmed by 6 bases and 6 bases, with 17 bases remaining between them. Per germline, CDR1 SEHNR and CDR2 FQNEAQ (reference sequence). CDR3 in amino acids: CASSQSAGEPEAFF. The CDR3 DNA is TGTGCCAGCAGTCAGAGCGCAGGGGAGCCTGAAGCTTTCTTT.

About this clone itself: Other DNA sequences in this specimen translate into the identical CDR3. V usage is TRBV7-9 and J usage is TRBJ1-1, with D maybe TRBD1 (6 bases). V was clipped by 5 bases and J by 2 bases, with 9 bases between them. In germline, CDR1 is SEHNR, CDR2 FQNEAQ (reference sequence). The CDR3 runs to 13 residues. CDR3 in DNA: TGTGCCAGCAGCCTACAGGGAAACACTGAAGCTTTCTTT. Amino acid sequence: CASSLQGNTEAFF.

The rearrangement links TRBV5-1 to TRBJ1-2, with D maybe TRBD1 (5 bases). V lost 4 bases and J 2 bases, leaving 15 bases between the germline ends. The germline CDR1 and CDR2 sequences are SGHRS and YFSETQ. The length of the CDR3 is 15 residues. In DNA form, the CDR3 reads TGCGCCAGCAGCCCGGGGGAAGGGTCGAACTATGGCTACACCTTC. Translating gives CASSPGEGSNYGYTF.

This CDR3 reads CASSQDRTTAQHF. The CDR3 DNA sequence: TGTGCCAGCAGCCAAGATAGGACAACGGCCCAGCATTTT. The chain uses TRBV3-1 (or the pseudogene TRBV3-2) and TRBJ1-5; D perhaps matches TRBD1 (5 bases). The length of the CDR3 is 13 residues. V shed 0 bases and J shed 11 bases, with 11 bases lying between them. Germline values: CDR1 LGHDT, CDR2 YNNKEL (reference sequence).